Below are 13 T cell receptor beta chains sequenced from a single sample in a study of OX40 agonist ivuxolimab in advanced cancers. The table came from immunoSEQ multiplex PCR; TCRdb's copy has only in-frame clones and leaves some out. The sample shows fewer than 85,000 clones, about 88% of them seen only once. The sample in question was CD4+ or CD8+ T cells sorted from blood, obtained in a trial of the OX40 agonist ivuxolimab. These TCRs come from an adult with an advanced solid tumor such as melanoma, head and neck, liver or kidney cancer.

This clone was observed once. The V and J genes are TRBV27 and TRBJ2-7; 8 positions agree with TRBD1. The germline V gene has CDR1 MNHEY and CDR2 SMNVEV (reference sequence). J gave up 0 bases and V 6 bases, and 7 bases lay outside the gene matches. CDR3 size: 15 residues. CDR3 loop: CASRYSGTGSYEQYF. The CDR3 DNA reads TGTGCCAGCAGGTACTCCGGGACAGGCTCCTACGAGCAGTACTTC.

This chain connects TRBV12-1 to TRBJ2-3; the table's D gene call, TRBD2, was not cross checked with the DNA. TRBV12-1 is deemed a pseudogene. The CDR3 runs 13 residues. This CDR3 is CTSGDARTDTQYF. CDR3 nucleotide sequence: TGTACAAGCGGGGACGCACGCACAGATACGCAGTATTTT.

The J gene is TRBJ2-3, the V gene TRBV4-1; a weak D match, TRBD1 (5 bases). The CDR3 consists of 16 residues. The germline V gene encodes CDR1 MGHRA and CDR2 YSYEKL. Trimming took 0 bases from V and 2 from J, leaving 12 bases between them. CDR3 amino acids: CASSQEGRTNTDTQYF. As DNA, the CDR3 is TGCGCCAGCAGCCAAGAGGGTAGGACAAACACAGATACGCAGTATTTT.

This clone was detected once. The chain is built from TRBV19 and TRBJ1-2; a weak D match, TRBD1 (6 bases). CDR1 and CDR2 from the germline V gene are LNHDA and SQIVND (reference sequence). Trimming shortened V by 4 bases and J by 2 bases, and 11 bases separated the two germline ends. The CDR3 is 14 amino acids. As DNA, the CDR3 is TGTGCCAGTAGTACCGCACAGGGCAACTATGGCTACACCTTC. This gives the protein CASSTAQGNYGYTF.

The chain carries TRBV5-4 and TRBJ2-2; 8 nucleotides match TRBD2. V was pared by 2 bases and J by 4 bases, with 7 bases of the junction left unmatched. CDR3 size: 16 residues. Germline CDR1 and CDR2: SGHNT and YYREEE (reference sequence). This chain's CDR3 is CASSFGGALGTGELFF. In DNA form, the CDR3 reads TGTGCCAGCAGCTTCGGGGGGGCTCTCGGCACCGGGGAGCTGTTTTTT.

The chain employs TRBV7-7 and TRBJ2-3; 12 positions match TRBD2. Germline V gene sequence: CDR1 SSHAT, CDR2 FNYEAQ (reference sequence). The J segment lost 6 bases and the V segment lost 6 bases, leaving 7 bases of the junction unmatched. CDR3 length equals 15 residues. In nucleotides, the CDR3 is TGTGCCAGCAGTCCGACTAGCGGGAGATATGATACGCAGTATTTT. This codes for CASSPTSGRYDTQYF. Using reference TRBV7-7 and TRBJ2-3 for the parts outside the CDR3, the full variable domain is GAGVSQSPRYKVTKRGQDVTLRCDPISSHATLYWYQQALGQGPEFLTYFNYEAQPDKSGLPSDRFSAERPEGSISTLTIQRTEQRDSAMYRCASSPTSGRYDTQYFGPGTRLTVL.

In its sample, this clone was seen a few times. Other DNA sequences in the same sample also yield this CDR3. In DNA, the CDR3 is TGTGCCTGGAGTGTTCGGGGGAACACTGAAGCTTTCTTT. It encodes CAWSVRGNTEAFF. The chain employs TRBV30 and TRBJ1-1; D is unclear. The V gene lost 0 bases and the J gene lost 1 base, with 6 bases spanning the gap. Germline CDR1 is GTSNPN and CDR2 is SVGIG (reference sequence). The CDR3 has 13 residues.

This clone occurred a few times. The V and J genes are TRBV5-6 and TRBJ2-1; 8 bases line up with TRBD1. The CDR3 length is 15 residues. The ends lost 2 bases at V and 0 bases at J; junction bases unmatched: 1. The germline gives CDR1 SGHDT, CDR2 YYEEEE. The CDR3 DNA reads TGTGCCAGCAGCTTCAGGGGGCCCTCCTACAATGAGCAGTTCTTC. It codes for CASSFRGPSYNEQFF.

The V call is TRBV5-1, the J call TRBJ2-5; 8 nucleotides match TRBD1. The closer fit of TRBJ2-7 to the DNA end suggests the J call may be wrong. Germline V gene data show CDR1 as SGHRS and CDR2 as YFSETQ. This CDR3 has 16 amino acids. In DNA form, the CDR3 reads TGCGCCAGCAGCTTGGGGGTGGACAGGGTTCCCTACGAGCAGTACTTC. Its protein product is CASSLGVDRVPYEQYF.

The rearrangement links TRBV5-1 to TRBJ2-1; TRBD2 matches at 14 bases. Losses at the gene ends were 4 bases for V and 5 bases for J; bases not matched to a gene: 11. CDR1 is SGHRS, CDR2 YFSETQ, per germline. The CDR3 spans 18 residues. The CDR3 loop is CASSQEPPGLAGDNEQFF. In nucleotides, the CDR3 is TGCGCCAGCAGCCAAGAGCCCCCGGGACTAGCGGGGGACAATGAGCAGTTCTTC.

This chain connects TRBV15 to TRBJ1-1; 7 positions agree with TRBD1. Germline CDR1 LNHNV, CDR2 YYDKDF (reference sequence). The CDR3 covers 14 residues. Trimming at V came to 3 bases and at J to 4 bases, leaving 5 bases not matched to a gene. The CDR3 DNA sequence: TGTGCCACCAGCAGCCAGGGGGGAACCACTGAAGCTTTCTTT. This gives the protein CATSSQGGTTEAFF.

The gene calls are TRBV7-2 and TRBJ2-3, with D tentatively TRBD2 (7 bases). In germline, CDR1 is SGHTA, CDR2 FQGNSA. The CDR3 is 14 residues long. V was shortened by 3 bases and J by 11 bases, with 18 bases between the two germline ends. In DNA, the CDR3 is TGTGCCAGCAGCTTTAGTGGGGGGGCGGATGGGCAGTATTTT. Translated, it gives CASSFSGGADGQYF.

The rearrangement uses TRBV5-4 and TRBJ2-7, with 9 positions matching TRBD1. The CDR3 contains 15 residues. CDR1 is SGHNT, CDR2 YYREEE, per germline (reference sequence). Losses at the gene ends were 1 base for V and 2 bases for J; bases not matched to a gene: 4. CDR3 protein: CASSLQTGGPYEQYF. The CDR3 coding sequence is TGTGCCAGCAGCTTGCAGACAGGGGGGCCCTACGAGCAGTACTTC.